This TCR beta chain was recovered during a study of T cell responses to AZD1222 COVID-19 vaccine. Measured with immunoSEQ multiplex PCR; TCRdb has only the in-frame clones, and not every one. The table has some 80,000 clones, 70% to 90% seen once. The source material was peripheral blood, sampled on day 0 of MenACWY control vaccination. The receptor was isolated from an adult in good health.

CDR3 nucleotides: TGTGCCAGCAGCACGAGCACAGATACGCAGTATTTT. As protein: CASSTSTDTQYF. The chain uses TRBV5-5 and TRBJ2-3; D remains unclear. Germline-derived CDR1 and CDR2 are SGHKS and YYEKEE (reference sequence). V dropped 4 bases and J dropped 0 bases, with 3 bases sitting between them. CDR3 size: 12 residues.